This T cell receptor (beta chain) originates from a study of T cells expressing NK-cell markers. To note about this clonotype: What it recognizes is unknown.

General study results and limits: The dominant NKG2C+ clonotypes represented about 1.0-7.5% of CD8+ T cells in several donors. For a few donors, these clonotypes were likewise the leading ones in the CD3+CD56-NKG2C+ fraction.

TCRdb re-called the 5' RACE reads and catalogs CDR3 proteins one per entry, DNA excluded. The sample data list about 460,000 distinct CDR3 sequences. The clonotype was recovered from a woman between 50 and 59 years old in good health. Sequences were obtained from blood T cells: a sorted CD56 or NKG2C T cell subset, CD4+ or CD8+ T cells, or bulk PBMC T cells (not recorded which).

The CDR3 loop reads CASSLAGGGSAADTQYF. This chain joins TRBV7-2 and TRBJ2-3; without DNA, the TCRdb call of TRBD2 cannot be checked. In germline, CDR1 is SGHTA, CDR2 FQGNSA. This CDR3 is 17 amino acids long.